This entry lists 24 T cell receptor beta chains sequenced from one sample in a study of CXCR3-negative and CXCR3-positive naive CD8 T cells (dated by TCRdb to the late 2010s). The listed sequencing device is NextSeq 550. The Human TCR Profiling Kit (MiLaboratory) was used to prepare UMI-labeled 5' RACE TRB cDNA libraries. TCRdb reanalyzed the reads, keeping one entry per CDR3 protein sequence and omitting DNA. The sample table on file contains tens of thousands of distinct CDR3 sequences. Clones ranked in the top ten supply about 0.7% of the sample. The research as a whole found: Compared with CXCR3-negative naive cells, CXCR3-positive naive cells had TRB CDR3s with higher hydrophobicity (lower Kidera factor 4), lower energy, and higher strength and volume indices.

These receptors have no known antigen. The source material was naive CXCR3+ CD8+ T cells from blood. Reading the label with the study, this specimen's cell subset or site is: CD45RO-CCR7+CD27+CD95- naive CD8+ T cells expressing CXCR3 (TNR3+). Source of these receptors: a human donor in good health. Some clones in this sample may be carry-over from other donors' samples.

The chain recombines TRBV21-1 with TRBJ2-1. TRBV21-1 counts as a pseudogene. This CDR3 has 15 residues. The CDR3 is CASTSPGNSHNEQFF.

V usage is TRBV11-2 and J usage is TRBJ2-1; TCRdb lists TRBD1, though no DNA is available to test this call. CDR1 SGHAT and CDR2 FQNNGV come from the germline V gene. The CDR3 extends over 14 amino acids. CDR3 sequence: CASSSGTGYDEQFF.

V and J are TRBV2 and TRBJ2-7; TCRdb indicates TRBD2, and absent DNA this call remains unverified. Per the germline V gene, CDR1 is SNHLY and CDR2 is FYNNEI. The CDR3 has 15 residues. The CDR3 spells CASSPTSGRAYEQYF.

V usage is TRBV25-1 and J usage is TRBJ2-5; TCRdb's D gene call, TRBD1, goes unchecked for lack of DNA. In germline, CDR1 is MGHDK, CDR2 SYGVNS. The CDR3 loop spans 16 amino acids. CDR3 protein: CASSDYPGRRIETQYF.

V usage is TRBV5-1 and J usage is TRBJ2-1; TCRdb reports TRBD1, a call that lacks DNA to check it against. Germline V gene lookup returns CDR1 SGHRS and CDR2 YFSETQ. The CDR3 is 13 amino acids. CDR3 amino acids: CASSLGTPNEQFF.

The V call is TRBV20-1, the J call TRBJ2-7; lacking DNA, the TRBD1 call made by TCRdb goes unchecked. The V gene's germline CDR1 is DFQATT and CDR2 SNEGSKA (reference sequence). CDR3 length equals 14 residues. This chain's CDR3 is CSAAGQGVSYEQYF.

The V and J genes are TRBV10-3 and TRBJ1-5. The germline V gene has CDR1 ENHRY and CDR2 SYGVKD. This CDR3 contains 15 residues. CDR3 amino acids: CAISEPGSNNQPQHF.

The V call is TRBV29-1, the J call TRBJ2-4; TCRdb's D call, TRBD2, is unchecked because there is no DNA. CDR3 length equals 16 residues. The germline V gene has CDR1 SQVTM and CDR2 ANQGSEA. The CDR3 loop is CSVEEWRGGSQNIQYF.

This sequence joins TRBV6-2 or TRBV6-3 and TRBJ2-7; as DNA is missing, the TRBD2 call by TCRdb cannot be tested. Germline CDR1 and CDR2: MNHEY and SVGEGT. This CDR3 is 15 amino acids long. Here the CDR3 reads CASSYGGTAPLEQYF.

This sequence joins TRBV28 and TRBJ1-6. Germline lookup yields CDR1 MDHEN and CDR2 SYDVKM. The CDR3 is made up of 16 amino acids. CDR3 sequence: CASSLSYSSYNSPLHF. Combining the CDR3 with reference TRBV28 and TRBJ1-6 gives the whole variable domain DVKVTQSSRYLVKRTGEKVFLECVQDMDHENMFWYRQDPGLGLRLIYFSYDVKMKEKGDIPEGYSVSREKKERFSLILESASTNQTSMYLCASSLSYSSYNSPLHFGNGTRLTVT.

V and J are TRBV4-2 and TRBJ2-7; there is no DNA to check the TCRdb D call of TRBD2. This CDR3 spans 17 amino acids. Germline CDR1 is LGHNA and CDR2 is YNFKEQ. This chain's CDR3 is CASSQDPTSGASYEQYF.

The chain recombines TRBV5-4 with TRBJ2-2; TCRdb picks TRBD1, but there is no DNA to check that call. Looked up from germline, CDR1 is SGHNT and CDR2 is YYREEE (reference sequence). The CDR3 spans 17 residues. The CDR3 protein is CAVTSPGAPSGTGELFF.

The chain couples TRBV6-6 to TRBJ2-5. The CDR3 has 14 amino acids. CDR1 and CDR2 (germline): MNHNY, SVGAGI (reference sequence). CDR3 protein: CASSYSNSQETQYF.

V usage is TRBV7-8 and J usage is TRBJ2-7. Germline CDR1 and CDR2: SGHVS and FQNEAQ. This CDR3 has 13 residues. The CDR3 protein is CASSLDEAYEQYF.

This sequence joins TRBV29-1 and TRBJ2-3; checking the TCRdb D call of TRBD1 is not possible without DNA. The CDR3 sequence is 14 residues long. The germline V gene encodes CDR1 SQVTM and CDR2 ANQGSEA. CDR3 sequence reads: CSTWTGVGTDTQYF.

This chain links TRBV6-2 or TRBV6-3 with TRBJ2-2. The CDR3 loop spans 15 amino acids. CDR1 and CDR2 from the germline V gene are MNHEY and SVGEGT. The CDR3: CASSSYGANTGELFF.

The chain combines TRBV5-1 with TRBJ2-4; TCRdb lists TRBD1, though no DNA is available to test this call. CDR1 and CDR2 from the germline V gene are SGHRS and YFSETQ. CDR3 length: 18 residues. CDR3 region: CASSLNLPGQGAKNIQYF.

The chain has TRBV20-1 and TRBJ2-3. This CDR3 spans 14 amino acids. Germline assignment: CDR1 DFQATT and CDR2 SNEGSKA (reference sequence). The chain's CDR3 is CSARDLEGADTQYF.

This rearrangement joins TRBV5-1 to TRBJ1-1; there is no DNA to check the TCRdb D call of TRBD1. The CDR3 is made up of 14 amino acids. The V gene's germline CDR1 is SGHRS and CDR2 YFSETQ. The CDR3: CASSVDRGGTEAFF.

The chain uses TRBV7-9 and TRBJ1-2; TCRdb returns TRBD1, unconfirmable since there is no DNA. Germline V gene data show CDR1 as SEHNR and CDR2 as FQNEAQ (reference sequence). The CDR3 extends over 15 amino acids. CDR3 region: CASSRRTGLNYGYTF.

This rearrangement joins TRBV12-3 or TRBV12-4 to TRBJ2-1; absent DNA, TCRdb's TRBD2 call cannot be checked. CDR3 length: 15 amino acids. The CDR3 region is CASTPTGGLITEQFF.

The chain couples TRBV3-1 to TRBJ1-6; TCRdb's assignment of TRBD1 cannot be checked, as there is no DNA. In germline, CDR1 is LGHDT, CDR2 YNNKEL (reference sequence). The CDR3 is 19 residues long. CDR3 loop: CASSRGPGQDGSYNSPLHF. The whole variable domain, remainder taken from reference TRBV3-1 and TRBJ1-6, is DTAVSQTPKYLVTQMGNDKSIKCEQNLGHDTMYWYKQDSKKFLKIMFSYNNKELIINETVPNRFSPKSPDKAHLNLHINSLELGDSAVYFCASSRGPGQDGSYNSPLHFGNGTRLTVT.

This chain connects TRBV7-2 to TRBJ2-3; TCRdb lists TRBD2, though no DNA is available to test this call. Germline CDR1 SGHTA, CDR2 FQGNSA. This CDR3 comprises 15 residues. The CDR3 protein is CASSPSPGSTDTQYF.

The chain carries TRBV28 and TRBJ1-2; the TCRdb call, TRBD1, lacks DNA for checking. The germline V gene has CDR1 MDHEN and CDR2 SYDVKM. The CDR3 runs to 15 residues. The CDR3: CASSFWTGGHGGYTF.